The source of this T cell receptor beta chain is a study of blood T cells in healthy people across ages. Study results and limitations: Compared with aged donors, long-lived donors showed fewer expanded clones, suggesting selection.

A second PCR of 7 to 11 cycles used a sample-barcoded 5' primer and a J-beta primer mix. TCRdb itself ran the 5' RACE reads through MiXCR, one entry per CDR3 protein. The data hold about 1,500,000 distinct CDR3 sequences, with 35% to 45% observed a single time. Trimming left V 7 bases short and J 4 bases short, with 16 bases between. The germline V gene has CDR1 MDHEN and CDR2 SYDVKM. CDR3 size: 14 residues. As to this clonotype: Its antigen is currently unknown.

The sequence came from a young woman in good health. This sequence joins TRBV28 and TRBJ1-2; D not resolved. Specimen: blood. In DNA, the CDR3 is TGTGCCAGCACGCCCGGCGGAGGCCCCTATGGCTACACCTTC. This codes for CASTPGGGPYGYTF.